Below are 8 T cell receptor beta chains sequenced from a single sample in a study. TCRdb passed the RT-PCR reads through MiXCR, listing each CDR3 protein once. The table includes 650,000 to 800,000 distinct CDR3 sequences, 14% detected once. Sequenced input: memory CD4+ T cells from blood. Receptors were obtained from a female donor in good health, serving as a healthy control.

This clonotype appeared a few times. V and J are TRBV6-6 and TRBJ2-7, with D perhaps TRBD1 (5 bases). The ends were cut back, 5 bases at V and 9 bases at J, with 14 bases in the middle. This CDR3 comprises 12 residues. The germline V gene encodes CDR1 MNHNY and CDR2 SVGAGI (reference sequence). The CDR3 loop is CASSTPGKGQYF. The CDR3 bases are TGTGCCAGCAGTACCCCAGGGAAAGGGCAGTACTTC.

V and J are TRBV20-1 and TRBJ2-3; D unresolved. Between the trimmed V and J ends, which lost 0 bases and 6 bases, there was a span of 16 bases. The germline gives CDR1 DFQATT, CDR2 SNEGSKA (reference sequence). The CDR3 is 15 amino acids. As DNA, the CDR3 is TGCAGTGCTAGAGATCAGGTGAACTCCCCGGATACGCAGTATTTT. Translation: CSARDQVNSPDTQYF.

This CDR3 reads CASSLGTGELQPQHF. CDR3 in DNA: TGCGCCAGCAGCCTAGGGACAGGGGAGTTACAGCCCCAGCATTTT. This sequence joins TRBV5-1 and TRBJ1-5; TRBD1 matches at 10 bases. Germline V gene data show CDR1 as SGHRS and CDR2 as YFSETQ. This CDR3 has 15 amino acids. After removal of 4 bases from V and 7 bases from J, the junction contained 8 bases not matched to a gene.

DNA of the CDR3: TGTGCCACCAGTGATCCAAGAGGGGGGAGCACAGATACGCAGTATTTT. Residues: CATSDPRGGSTDTQYF. V and J are TRBV24-1 and TRBJ2-3; the D call may be TRBD1 or TRBD2 (6 bases each). The V gene lost 3 bases and the J gene lost 0 bases, with 12 bases spanning the gap. CDR1 KGHDR and CDR2 SFDVKD come from the germline V gene. The CDR3 consists of 16 residues.

In its sample, this clonotype was seen many times. The CDR3: CASSQVLAGAQPQFF. For the CDR3, the DNA is TGCGCCAGCAGCCAGGTACTAGCGGGAGCGCAACCCCAGTTCTTC. V is TRBV4-1 and J is TRBJ2-1; 11 bases fit TRBD2. Trimming took 3 bases from V and 13 from J; bases not matched to a gene: 11. Germline assignment: CDR1 MGHRA and CDR2 YSYEKL. CDR3 length equals 15 residues.

V usage is TRBV24-1 and J usage is TRBJ1-5, with 12 bases matching TRBD1. The CDR3 length is 21 residues. The V segment lost 1 base and the J segment 3 bases; nucleotides outside the gene matches: 15. Germline CDR1 and CDR2: KGHDR and SFDVKD. The DNA of the CDR3 is TGTGCCACCAGTGATTTCGTGGCTGCCGGGACAGGGGGCGACTACAATCAGCCCCAGCATTTT. This gives the protein CATSDFVAAGTGGDYNQPQHF.

This clonotype was picked up many times. CDR3 coding DNA: TGTGCCAGCAGCTCTCGGGGGTGGGCAGATACGCAGTATTTT. This translates into CASSSRGWADTQYF. V is TRBV7-9 and J is TRBJ2-3, with a tentative D call TRBD2 (6 bases). Trimming removed 4 bases at V and 4 bases at J, with 12 bases between. This CDR3 is built from 14 residues. Germline-derived CDR1 and CDR2 are SEHNR and FQNEAQ (reference sequence).

The rearrangement joins TRBV24-1 to TRBJ2-7, with TRBD1 as a possible D gene (5 bases). This CDR3 spans 16 amino acids. Germline V gives CDR1 KGHDR, CDR2 SFDVKD. Trimming left V 5 bases short and J 2 bases short, with 18 bases between. The CDR3 nucleotides read TGTGCCACCAGTGGAATTACAGCCTCAGGGACCTACGAGCAGTACTTC. This sequence encodes CATSGITASGTYEQYF.